One sample yielded the 32 T cell receptor beta chains listed below, sequenced in a study of T cell repertoires in cytomegalovirus infection. MiXCR, applied by TCRdb to the reads, yields one record per CDR3 protein. The sample consists of fewer than 150,000 distinct CDR3 sequences, over 25% of them appearing once. These TCRs are of unknown antigen specificity. The sequenced sample was CD8+ T cells from cultured PBMCs, obtained from culture after CMV antigen stimulation. The receptor source for this set is a human donor in good health (CMV status not recorded). Some clones in this sample may be carry-over from other donors' samples.

The chain is built from TRBV20-1 and TRBJ2-1; 7 bases agree with TRBD2. V lost 3 bases and J lost 4; bases outside the gene matches: 3. The CDR3 contains 13 residues. Per germline, CDR1 DFQATT and CDR2 SNEGSKA (reference sequence). The CDR3 loop is CSARGGEYNEQFF. CDR3 coding DNA: TGCAGTGCTAGGGGGGGGGAATACAATGAGCAGTTCTTC.

There are a few counts of this clonotype. The rearrangement uses TRBV4-1 and TRBJ2-2, with TRBD1 matching 8 bases. The trim removed 6 bases at V and 1 base at J, leaving 4 bases unmatched. Per germline, CDR1 MGHRA and CDR2 YSYEKL. CDR3 length: 15 residues. In DNA form, the CDR3 reads TGCGCCAGCAGTGACAGGGGAAGGAACACCGGGGAGCTGTTTTTT. This codes for CASSDRGRNTGELFF.

This clonotype has only a few counts. V usage is TRBV7-9 and J usage is TRBJ2-1; the match to TRBD2 covers 9 bases. The CDR3 is made up of 15 amino acids. V shed 6 bases, J shed 3 bases, and the junction held 6 bases outside the gene matches. CDR1 SEHNR and CDR2 FQNEAQ come from the germline V gene (reference sequence). The CDR3 DNA follows: TGTGCCAGCAGTTCGAGCGGGGGGCTCTACAATGAGCAGTTCTTC. This gives the protein CASSSSGGLYNEQFF. Drawing the rest from reference TRBV7-9 and TRBJ2-1, the complete variable domain is DTGVSQNPRHKITKRGQNVTFRCDPISEHNRLYWYRQTLGQGPEFLTYFQNEAQLEKSRLLSDRFSAERPKGSFSTLEIQRTEQGDSAMYLCASSSSGGLYNEQFFGPGTRLTVL.

V is TRBV19 and J is TRBJ2-3, with a weak D call TRBD1 (5 bases). Per germline, CDR1 LNHDA and CDR2 SQIVND (reference sequence). This CDR3 is 14 amino acids long. V dropped 4 bases and J dropped 4 bases, with 12 bases sitting between them. CDR3 loop: CASSTTGPSDTQYF. CDR3 sequence (DNA): TGTGCCAGTAGTACCACAGGACCCTCAGATACGCAGTATTTT. Full variable domain (remainder filled in from reference TRBV19 and TRBJ2-3): DGGITQSPKYLFRKEGQNVTLSCEQNLNHDAMYWYRQDPGQGLRLIYYSQIVNDFQKGDIAEGYSVSREKKESFPLTVTSAQKNPTAFYLCASSTTGPSDTQYFGPGTRLTVL.

Many counts were recorded for this clonotype. The V call is TRBV4-1, the J call TRBJ2-4, with TRBD2 matching 10 bases. The CDR3 spans 16 residues. V shed 0 bases, J shed 7 bases, and the junction held 6 bases outside the gene matches. Germline lookup yields CDR1 MGHRA and CDR2 YSYEKL. CDR3 protein: CASSQEVASGGNIQYF. The CDR3 coding sequence is TGCGCCAGCAGCCAAGAGGTTGCTAGCGGGGGCAACATTCAGTACTTC.

The table lists this clonotype with a few counts. The chain couples TRBV7-6 to TRBJ2-3, with TRBD2 matching 10 bases. Unmatched junction bases numbered 4, after V lost 2 bases and J lost 2 bases. The CDR3 sequence is 16 residues long. CDR1 SGHVS and CDR2 FNYEAQ come from the germline V gene. CDR3 residues: CASSLSLAGDTDTQYF. The CDR3 DNA sequence: TGTGCCAGCAGCTTATCGCTAGCGGGGGACACAGATACGCAGTATTTT. Complete variable domain (other parts from reference TRBV7-6 and TRBJ2-3): GAGVSQSPRYKVTKRGQDVALRCDPISGHVSLYWYRQALGQGPEFLTYFNYEAQQDKSGLPNDRFSAERPEGSISTLTIQRTEQRDSAMYRCASSLSLAGDTDTQYFGPGTRLTVL.

This clonotype was observed a few times. V usage is TRBV6-2 or TRBV6-3 and J usage is TRBJ1-1; D gene ambiguous. The germline gives CDR1 MNHEY, CDR2 SVGEGT. The CDR3 loop spans 15 amino acids. V was shortened by 0 bases and J by 1 base, with 9 bases between the two germline ends. CDR3 nucleotide sequence: TGTGCCAGCAGTTACTCCCTTGGTGGGAACACTGAAGCTTTCTTT. It translates to CASSYSLGGNTEAFF.

A few counts support this clonotype. J is TRBJ1-2 and V is TRBV24-1; D ambiguous. Between the trimmed V and J ends, which lost 3 bases and 0 bases, there was a span of 7 bases. CDR1 is KGHDR and CDR2 is SFDVKD in the germline V gene. The CDR3 has 14 residues. CDR3 nucleotide sequence: TGTGCCACCAGTGATCGCAGGACTAACTATGGCTACACCTTC. It codes for CATSDRRTNYGYTF.

J is TRBJ2-7 and V is TRBV7-9; D call uncertain. Per germline, CDR1 SEHNR and CDR2 FQNEAQ (reference sequence). This CDR3 spans 16 amino acids. V lost 3 bases and J lost 4, with 19 bases in between. The CDR3 loop is CASSLRHPLGMYEQYF. The DNA of the CDR3 is TGTGCCAGCAGCTTGAGACACCCCCTGGGAATGTACGAGCAGTACTTC.

The genes are TRBV6-2 or TRBV6-3 and TRBJ2-3, with 11 bases lining up with TRBD1. This CDR3 is 16 amino acids long. The V and J ends lost 5 bases and 2 bases, in that order; junction bases with no gene match: 6. Germline V gene data show CDR1 as MNHEY and CDR2 as SVGEGT. As DNA, the CDR3 is TGTGCCAGCAGTGAAATGGACAGGGGGCTCACAGATACGCAGTATTTT. Translation: CASSEMDRGLTDTQYF.

This clonotype was detected a few times. The chain couples TRBV7-4 to TRBJ2-5; 8 nucleotides agree with TRBD1. The CDR3 has 16 residues. Trimming cost V 6 bases and J 1 base; bases outside gene matches: 10. The germline CDR1 and CDR2 sequences are SGHVT and SQSDAQ. In nucleotides, the CDR3 is TGTGCCAGCAGGACCACCAGGGGGCGATTCCAAGAGACCCAGTACTTC. It translates to CASRTTRGRFQETQYF.

The rearrangement joins TRBV6-1 to TRBJ2-7, with 8 bases aligning to TRBD1. CDR3 size: 17 residues. Trimming took 2 bases from V and 0 from J; bases not matched to a gene: 9. In germline, CDR1 is MNHNS, CDR2 SASEGT. Here the CDR3 DNA reads TGTGCCAGCAGTGAAAATTCCGGACAGGGTCACTCCTACGAGCAGTACTTC. Encoded protein: CASSENSGQGHSYEQYF.

This clonotype was detected only a few times. V gene TRBV11-2 combines with J gene TRBJ2-5; TRBD2 agrees at 11 bases. Germline trimming cut 4 bases from V and 1 base from J; bases unmatched to any gene: 5. Germline loops: CDR1 SGHAT, CDR2 FQNNGV. This CDR3 has 16 amino acids. The CDR3 DNA is TGTGCCAGCAGCTCGCTAGCGGGGGGAATCCAAGAGACCCAGTACTTC. It encodes CASSSLAGGIQETQYF.

This clonotype was recorded a few times. The chain is built from TRBV5-5 and TRBJ1-2, with unresolved D. Per the germline V gene, CDR1 is SGHKS and CDR2 is YYEKEE (reference sequence). The CDR3 is made up of 12 amino acids. The V end lost 7 bases, the J end lost 3 bases, and 10 bases lay between the germline ends. The DNA of the CDR3 is TGTGCCAGCGTGGGTGATCACTATGGCTACACCTTC. It translates to CASVGDHYGYTF.

This clonotype is labeled large. The chain has TRBV19 and TRBJ1-5; D remains ambiguous. Germline V gene lookup returns CDR1 LNHDA and CDR2 SQIVND (reference sequence). V was shortened by 8 bases and J by 0 bases, with 14 bases between the two germline ends. The length of the CDR3 is 15 residues. CDR3 sequence (DNA): TGTGCCAGTGGCTCGTTGCATTATAGCAATCAGCCCCAGCATTTT. Its protein product is CASGSLHYSNQPQHF.

The chain couples TRBV6-1 to TRBJ2-3; no clear D gene. Germline CDR1 is MNHNS and CDR2 is SASEGT. Trimming removed 2 bases at V and 6 bases at J, with 3 bases between. CDR3 size: 11 residues. This CDR3 reads CASSEWDTQYF. CDR3 bases: TGTGCCAGCAGTGAATGGGATACGCAGTATTTT.

V is TRBV20-1 and J is TRBJ1-1; unclear D gene. The ends were cut back, 0 bases at V and 6 bases at J, with 20 bases in the middle. This CDR3 is 16 amino acids long. Germline V CDR1 and CDR2: DFQATT, SNEGSKA (reference sequence). The CDR3 nucleotides are TGCAGTGCTAGAGATTTTGGGAGGGTCGGAGACGCTGAAGCTTTCTTT. This gives the protein CSARDFGRVGDAEAFF.

The table lists this clonotype with a few counts. The gene calls are TRBV6-8 and TRBJ1-5; TRBD1 might be the D (6 bases). Germline CDR1 reads MNHGY; CDR2 reads SAAAGT. The CDR3 contains 14 residues. Trimming took 0 bases from V and 7 from J, leaving 10 bases between them. The CDR3 reads CASSYSAGDQPQHF. The DNA of the CDR3 is TGTGCCAGCAGTTACTCGGCAGGGGACCAGCCCCAGCATTTT.

This clonotype was recorded many times. The rearrangement uses TRBV7-9 and TRBJ2-5; 14 bases align to TRBD2. Germline V gene lookup returns CDR1 SEHNR and CDR2 FQNEAQ (reference sequence). The CDR3 is 16 residues long. The V segment lost 5 bases and the J segment 3 bases; nucleotides outside the gene matches: 5. The CDR3 bases are TGTGCCAGCAGCGCTTCGGGACTAGCGGGGGAAGAGACCCAGTACTTC. Its translation is CASSASGLAGEETQYF.

This clonotype was observed a handful of times. V is TRBV2 and J is TRBJ2-7; 8 bases fit TRBD1. With 3 bases clipped from V and 7 bases from J, the junction kept 5 bases outside the gene matches. Germline-derived CDR1 and CDR2 are SNHLY and FYNNEI. This CDR3 region has 13 residues. The CDR3 here is CASSERRTGEQYF. The CDR3 region has the DNA TGTGCCAGCAGTGAGAGGAGGACAGGGGAGCAGTACTTC.

This chain links TRBV7-2 with TRBJ2-1, with 11 bases that match TRBD2. The CDR3 runs 15 residues. V lost 5 bases and J lost 7; bases outside the gene matches: 7. Germline CDR1 SGHTA, CDR2 FQGNSA. In nucleotides, the CDR3 is TGTGCCAGCAGCCCCATACTAGCGGGGGCAAATGAGCAGTTCTTC. As protein: CASSPILAGANEQFF.

There are a few counts of this clonotype. This chain uses TRBV6-5 with TRBJ2-7; D remains unclear. CDR3 length: 15 residues. Germline V CDR1 and CDR2: MNHEY, SVGAGI. Trimming cost V 8 bases and J 0 bases, with 17 bases left between them. CDR3 in DNA: TGTGCCAGCCGTCTTGATGATGCTAGCTCCTACGAGCAGTACTTC. Translation: CASRLDDASSYEQYF.

This clonotype occurred many times. CDR3 DNA sequence: TGTGCCAGTAAGCCGGGACAGGGGTTTGGCAATCAGCCCCAGCATTTT. Its translation: CASKPGQGFGNQPQHF. This sequence joins TRBV19 and TRBJ1-5; 10 nucleotides agree with TRBD1. Germline CDR1 and CDR2: LNHDA and SQIVND (reference sequence). This CDR3 has 16 amino acids. After removal of 7 bases from V and 2 bases from J, the junction contained 8 bases not matched to a gene. Complete variable domain (other parts from reference TRBV19 and TRBJ1-5): DGGITQSPKYLFRKEGQNVTLSCEQNLNHDAMYWYRQDPGQGLRLIYYSQIVNDFQKGDIAEGYSVSREKKESFPLTVTSAQKNPTAFYLCASKPGQGFGNQPQHFGDGTRLSIL.

This clonotype was recorded at least ten times. V is TRBV19 and J is TRBJ2-1; D may be TRBD1 (6 bases). The CDR3 has 15 residues. Germline CDR1 LNHDA, CDR2 SQIVND (reference sequence). The V end lost 2 bases, the J end lost 5 bases, and 13 bases lay between the germline ends. The CDR3 protein is CASSIMGAGNNEQFF. Here the CDR3 DNA reads TGTGCCAGTAGTATAATGGGGGCCGGTAACAATGAGCAGTTCTTC.

There are a few counts of this clonotype. The DNA of the CDR3 is TGCGCCAGCAGCCAAGAAGCGGCAGGGGTTGACTATGGCTACACCTTC. Encoded protein: CASSQEAAGVDYGYTF. V is TRBV4-3 and J is TRBJ1-2, with TRBD1 as a possible D gene (6 bases). Germline V gene lookup returns CDR1 LGHNA and CDR2 YSLEER. This CDR3 is built from 16 residues. Trimming took 0 bases from V and 3 from J, leaving 14 bases between them.

This clonotype was counted between two and nine times. J is TRBJ2-3 and V is TRBV5-6, with D perhaps TRBD1 (6 bases). The germline V gene has CDR1 SGHDT and CDR2 YYEEEE. The V gene lost 6 bases and the J gene lost 2 bases, with 16 bases spanning the gap. The CDR3 covers 15 residues. The CDR3 spells CASTKVDRVTDTQYF. The DNA for the CDR3 is TGTGCCAGCACCAAAGTGGACAGAGTCACAGATACGCAGTATTTT.

The chain has TRBV6-1 and TRBJ1-5, with 7 bases fitting TRBD1. The CDR3 length is 16 residues. After removal of 2 bases from V and 2 bases from J, the junction contained 6 bases not matched to a gene. CDR1 and CDR2 (germline): MNHNS, SASEGT. The CDR3 is CASSEFPGQGNQPQHF. CDR3 coding DNA: TGTGCCAGCAGTGAATTTCCCGGACAGGGCAATCAGCCCCAGCATTTT.

This clonotype has a count of ten or more. This chain links TRBV27 with TRBJ2-1, with 11 bases lining up with TRBD2. Germline V gene sequence: CDR1 MNHEY, CDR2 SMNVEV (reference sequence). The CDR3 consists of 16 residues. The J segment lost 9 bases and the V segment lost 5 bases, leaving 12 bases of the junction unmatched. The CDR3: CASSPVAGGSTGEQFF. The CDR3 nucleotides read TGTGCCAGCAGTCCAGTAGCGGGGGGGTCTACAGGTGAGCAGTTCTTC.

The chain carries TRBV7-4 and TRBJ1-1; D unclear. The CDR3 spans 14 residues. Trimming took off 5 bases at V and 1 base at J, with 11 bases between the two ends. CDR1 and CDR2 (germline): SGHVT, SQSDAQ. The DNA for the CDR3 is TGTGCCAGCAGCCCCCTGAGGGAGAACACTGAAGCTTTCTTT. It specifies CASSPLRENTEAFF.

This clonotype showed up just a few times. The V gene is TRBV11-2, the J gene TRBJ2-5, with TRBD1 as a possible D gene (5 bases). The CDR3 totals 17 residues. Germline CDR1 reads SGHAT; CDR2 reads FQNNGV. V lost 0 bases to trimming and J lost 4 bases, with 18 bases between them. This CDR3 is CASSLDLSTGQPETQYF. CDR3 sequence (DNA): TGTGCCAGCAGCTTAGATCTAAGTACAGGACAACCAGAGACCCAGTACTTC.

The chain recombines TRBV3-1 with TRBJ2-7, with 7 bases fitting TRBD2. The ends lost 7 bases at V and 0 bases at J; junction bases unmatched: 3. This CDR3 is 13 amino acids long. CDR1 is LGHDT, CDR2 YNNKEL, per germline (reference sequence). The DNA of the CDR3 is TGTGCCAGCACCGGGGGGATCTCCTACGAGCAGTACTTC. Translating it yields CASTGGISYEQYF.

This clonotype has ten or more counts. This chain joins TRBV14 and TRBJ2-7; perhaps TRBD2 as D (5 bases). Germline CDR1 is SGHDN and CDR2 is FVKESK. This CDR3 contains 16 residues. The ends were cut back, 0 bases at V and 6 bases at J, with 18 bases in the middle. The CDR3 sequence: CASSQDLGSGGREQYF. The CDR3, as DNA: TGTGCCAGCAGCCAAGACCTGGGGAGTGGTGGGCGCGAGCAGTACTTC.